Listed here are 10 T cell receptor beta chains from one sample, sequenced in a study of T cell clonality in common variable immunodeficiency. The protocol was immunoSEQ multiplex PCR, while the TCRdb copy is restricted to in-frame clones and leaves out a portion. The record shows around 40,000 clones for this sample, with no singletons present. Their recognized antigens are unknown. Broader study findings: Reportedly, TCR beta sequences from common variable immunodeficiency showed fewer deletions and N-nucleotide insertions.

Sequencing used peripheral blood mononuclear cells. Receptors were obtained from a human donor with common variable immunodeficiency.

As for this clone: From the germline J gene comes the end of the CDR3, since the read stops 3 residues before it. The gene calls are TRBV2 and TRBJ2-3; 7 nucleotides match TRBD1. The V segment lost 5 bases and the J segment 4 bases; nucleotides outside the gene matches: 9. Germline CDR1 SNHLY, CDR2 FYNNEI. CDR3 length equals 15 residues. CDR3 in amino acids: CASSLGQLIADTQYF. The CDR3 DNA, read in part, is TGTGCCAGCAGTTTGGGACAGTTGATCGCAGATACG. The complete variable domain, with remaining parts taken from reference TRBV2 and TRBJ2-3, reads EPEVTQTPSHQVTQMGQEVILRCVPISNHLYFYWYRQILGQKVEFLVSFYNNEISEKSEIFDDQFSVERPDGSNFTLKIRSTKLEDSAMYFCASSLGQLIADTQYFGPGTRLTVL.

This clone came up a few times. The CDR3 goes on 3 residues after the read ends, and that part is filled in from the germline J gene. The chain recombines TRBV5-1 with TRBJ1-1; no reliable D call. This CDR3 is 14 amino acids long. Trimming left V 1 base short and J 0 bases short, with 7 bases between. Germline V gene data show CDR1 as SGHRS and CDR2 as YFSETQ. CDR3 in amino acids: CASSLSTVNTEAFF. The covered CDR3 bases are TGCGCCAGCAGCTTGAGTACGGTGAACACTGAA.

This clone was seen many times. With the read ending 3 residues before the CDR3 end, the germline J gene is used to fill in that end. The chain uses TRBV19 and TRBJ2-7; no reliable D call. Germline lookup yields CDR1 LNHDA and CDR2 SQIVND (reference sequence). V was shortened by 0 bases and J by 6 bases, with 9 bases between the two germline ends. The CDR3 spans 13 residues. The sequenced CDR3 bases are TGTGCCAGTAGTATAGATCTCCTCCGCGAG. Protein sequence: CASSIDLLRE. The whole CDR3 sequence is CASSIDLLREQYF.

In its sample, this clone was seen a few times. With the read ending 3 residues before the CDR3 end, the germline J gene is used to fill in that end. The chain combines TRBV7-7 with TRBJ2-2; D not resolved. The CDR3 length is 13 residues. Trimming left V 5 bases short and J 4 bases short, with 8 bases between. Germline V lookup: CDR1 SSHAT, CDR2 FNYEAQ (reference sequence). Partial CDR3 DNA: TGTGCCAGCAGCCTCACTGTCACCGGGGAG. This codes for CASSLTVTGE. The whole CDR3 protein is CASSLTVTGELFF. The whole variable domain, remainder taken from reference TRBV7-7 and TRBJ2-2, is GAGVSQSPRYKVTKRGQDVTLRCDPISSHATLYWYQQALGQGPEFLTYFNYEAQPDKSGLPSDRFSAERPEGSISTLTIQRTEQRDSAMYRCASSLTVTGELFFGEGSRLTVL.

This clone turned up a few times. The read finishes 3 residues shy of the CDR3 end, and the germline J gene is used to complete it. V gene TRBV7-6 combines with J gene TRBJ1-5; 7 positions match TRBD1. CDR3 length equals 15 residues. With V trimmed by 3 bases and J by 4 bases, 6 bases remained unmatched. The germline V gene encodes CDR1 SGHVS and CDR2 FNYEAQ. The CDR3 is CASSLEDRENQPQHF. The CDR3 DNA, read in part, is TGTGCCAGCAGCTTGGAAGACAGGGAAAATCAGCCC. Full variable domain (rest looked up from reference TRBV7-6 and TRBJ1-5): GAGVSQSPRYKVTKRGQDVALRCDPISGHVSLYWYRQALGQGPEFLTYFNYEAQQDKSGLPNDRFSAERPEGSISTLTIQRTEQRDSAMYRCASSLEDRENQPQHFGDGTRLSIL.

This clone was counted many times. Read coverage stops 3 residues before the CDR3 terminus; the germline J gene supplies the remainder. V is TRBV19 and J is TRBJ1-1, with 9 bases aligning to TRBD1. Unmatched junction bases numbered 4, after V lost 5 bases and J lost 3 bases. Germline V gene data show CDR1 as LNHDA and CDR2 as SQIVND (reference sequence). CDR3 size: 14 residues. The sequenced CDR3 bases are TGTGCCAGTAGTTCAGACAGGGGGGACACTGAA. This encodes CASSSDRGDTE. The full-length CDR3 reads as CASSSDRGDTEAFF.

This clone was counted between two and nine times. The read is 3 residues too short to cover the CDR3 end, so that end is filled in from the germline J gene. This sample also contains other DNA sequences that code for the same CDR3. The chain has TRBV7-7 and TRBJ2-1; 7 nucleotides line up with TRBD1. CDR1 SSHAT and CDR2 FNYEAQ come from the germline V gene (reference sequence). V shed 2 bases and J 7 bases; nucleotides not matched to a gene: 2. The CDR3 spans 13 residues. The CDR3 sequence is CASSLTQGNEQFF. The sequenced CDR3 bases are TGTGCCAGCAGCTTAACACAGGGGAATGAG. The full variable domain, with the rest looked up from reference TRBV7-7 and TRBJ2-1, is GAGVSQSPRYKVTKRGQDVTLRCDPISSHATLYWYQQALGQGPEFLTYFNYEAQPDKSGLPSDRFSAERPEGSISTLTIQRTEQRDSAMYRCASSLTQGNEQFFGPGTRLTVL.

This clone came up many times. The read falls 3 residues short of the CDR3 end, and the missing part is taken from the germline J gene. The chain combines TRBV18 with TRBJ2-5; TRBD1 aligns across 9 bases. The CDR3 has 14 residues. The J segment lost 4 bases and the V segment lost 1 base, leaving 1 base of the junction unmatched. Germline V lookup: CDR1 KGHSH, CDR2 LQKENI. CDR3 DNA, as far as it was read: TGTGCCAGCTCACCACGGGGACAGGGAGAGACC. This translates into CASSPRGQGET. The whole CDR3 protein reads CASSPRGQGETQYF.

This clone was observed at least ten times. CDR3 region: CASSYQGQGAEQYF. The part of the CDR3 DNA that was read is TGTGCCAGCAGTTACCAGGGACAGGGCGCCGAG. The V gene is TRBV6-2 or TRBV6-3, the J gene TRBJ2-7; 9 bases map to TRBD1. The CDR3 extends 3 residues past the end of the read, so its final part is completed from the germline J gene. Germline V lookup: CDR1 MNHEY, CDR2 SVGEGT. The CDR3 contains 14 residues. Trimming at V came to 2 bases and at J to 6 bases, leaving 5 bases not matched to a gene.

As concerns this clone: From the germline J gene comes the end of the CDR3, since the read stops 3 residues before it. The rearrangement uses TRBV19 and TRBJ1-5, with 9 nucleotides matching TRBD1. Germline V gene data show CDR1 as LNHDA and CDR2 as SQIVND (reference sequence). The CDR3 loop spans 14 amino acids. The J segment lost 6 bases and the V segment lost 3 bases, leaving 3 bases of the junction unmatched. The CDR3 spells CASSIGQGTQPQHF. The CDR3 bases that were read are TGTGCCAGTAGTATCGGACAGGGGACTCAGCCC.